The 25 T cell receptor beta chains reported below all come from one sample, sequenced in a study of T cells in Graves' hyperthyroidism and ophthalmopathy. Amplified TCR beta CDR3 regions came from RNA transcripts. Carried out on the TCR CDR3, a first-round RT-PCR used the HTBI primer set. Using its own MiXCR run on the multiplex PCR reads, TCRdb lists one record per CDR3 protein. The repertoire has some 570,000 distinct CDR3 sequences, 13% to 15% of them found once; the top ten carry roughly 7%. The source material was blood. The receptor set was obtained from a woman under 30 with Graves' ophthalmopathy.

This clonotype has ten or more counts. The chain joins TRBV6-2 or TRBV6-3 to TRBJ2-3; D is undetermined. The CDR3 is 16 residues long. V was shortened by 6 bases and J by 6 bases, with 22 bases between the two germline ends. CDR1 MNHEY and CDR2 SVGEGT come from the germline V gene. CDR3 amino acids: CASSDPGPDLRDTQYF. The CDR3 nucleotides read TGTGCCAGCAGCGACCCCGGACCAGACCTTAGGGATACGCAGTATTTT.

This clonotype came up many times. The chain couples TRBV18 to TRBJ2-3; 9 positions agree with TRBD2. This CDR3 is built from 16 residues. Unmatched junction bases numbered 7, after V lost 2 bases and J lost 4 bases. Germline V gene lookup returns CDR1 KGHSH and CDR2 LQKENI. CDR3 amino acids: CASSPGSGRRADTQYF. The CDR3 DNA reads as TGTGCCAGCTCACCAGGTAGCGGGAGACGGGCAGATACGCAGTATTTT.

This clonotype occurred many times. V and J are TRBV29-1 and TRBJ2-1, with a weak D call TRBD2 (6 bases). There are 13 residues in the CDR3. V was clipped by 3 bases and J by 8 bases, with 14 bases between them. Germline CDR1 reads SQVTM; CDR2 reads ANQGSEA. CDR3 in DNA: TGCAGCGTTGATAGGCCTAGCGACGATGAGCAGTTCTTC. Translating gives CSVDRPSDDEQFF.

This clonotype was counted at least ten times. The rearrangement links TRBV27 to TRBJ2-7, with TRBD1 matching 8 bases. CDR1 is MNHEY, CDR2 SMNVEV, per germline (reference sequence). J lost 1 base, V lost 4 bases, and 0 bases had no gene match. The CDR3 has 13 amino acids. The CDR3 region has the DNA TGTGCCAGCAGTTGGGACAGGTCCTACGAGCAGTACTTC. Its protein is CASSWDRSYEQYF.

This clonotype has only a few counts. The chain links TRBV4-3 to TRBJ2-5; D tentatively reads TRBD1 or TRBD2 (6 bases each). The germline V gene encodes CDR1 LGHNA and CDR2 YSLEER. Trimming cost V 0 bases and J 4 bases, with 9 bases left between them. This CDR3 region has 14 residues. Here the CDR3 DNA reads TGCGCCAGCAGCCAAGACAGGGGAGGAGAGACCCAGTACTTC. Translating it yields CASSQDRGGETQYF.

This clonotype was seen ten or more times. The CDR3 coding sequence is TGTGCCAGCAGTTTATCAGGCCAGGGTAGAAACACCATATATTTT. Translating it yields CASSLSGQGRNTIYF. The chain employs TRBV28 and TRBJ1-3; a possible D gene is TRBD1 (5 bases). This CDR3 has 15 amino acids. Germline CDR1 is MDHEN and CDR2 is SYDVKM. The V end was cut by 1 base, the J end by 5 bases, with 12 bases between.

At least ten counts were recorded for this clonotype. The chain is built from TRBV10-3 and TRBJ1-1; tentative D call: TRBD1 (6 bases). Per germline, CDR1 ENHRY and CDR2 SYGVKD. The CDR3 loop spans 14 amino acids. V shed 10 bases and J shed 1 base, with 16 bases lying between them. The CDR3 region has the DNA TGTGCCACCCGAGGGCAGGGGACGAACACTGAAGCTTTCTTT. Its protein product is CATRGQGTNTEAFF.

In its sample, this clonotype was seen a few times. The genes are TRBV9 and TRBJ2-3, with D possibly matching TRBD2 (6 bases). Per the germline V gene, CDR1 is SGDLS and CDR2 is YYNGEE. This CDR3 has 14 amino acids. V was shortened by 8 bases and J by 1 base, with 14 bases between the two germline ends. The CDR3 protein is CASMEGGGTDTQYF. CDR3 sequence (DNA): TGTGCCAGTATGGAGGGCGGTGGCACAGATACGCAGTATTTT. The full variable domain, completed using reference TRBV9 and TRBJ2-3, is DSGVTQTPKHLITATGQRVTLRCSPRSGDLSVYWYQQSLDQGLQFLIQYYNGEERAKGNILERFSAQQFPDLHSELNLSSLELGDSALYFCASMEGGGTDTQYFGPGTRLTVL.

This clonotype was counted ten times or more. This rearrangement joins TRBV7-8 to TRBJ2-7, with TRBD2 matching over 9 bases. Unmatched junction bases numbered 14, after V lost 7 bases and J lost 1 base. The CDR3 is 17 residues long. Germline V gene sequence: CDR1 SGHVS, CDR2 FQNEAQ. CDR3: CASNLGSSGKYSYEQYF. Written as DNA, the CDR3 is TGTGCCAGCAACCTAGGCTCTAGCGGGAAGTATTCCTACGAGCAGTACTTC.

The V gene is TRBV28, the J gene TRBJ1-5, with 8 bases lining up with TRBD1. J was trimmed by 4 bases and V by 3 bases; bases with no gene match: 8. The CDR3 sequence is 16 residues long. Germline CDR1 reads MDHEN; CDR2 reads SYDVKM. CDR3 sequence reads: CASSFRTWTGNQPQHF. For the CDR3, the DNA is TGTGCCAGCAGTTTCCGGACCTGGACAGGGAATCAGCCCCAGCATTTT.

In the case of this clonotype: A junction end diverges from the germline sequence, so it may reflect a read error. The V and J genes are TRBV29-1 and TRBJ2-2; D may be TRBD2 (5 bases). The germline V gene encodes CDR1 SQVTM and CDR2 ANQGSEA. The CDR3 contains 12 residues. DNA for the CDR3: TGCAGCGCCTCACTTTACACCGGGGAGCGGTTTTTT. Translated, it gives CSASLYTGERFF.

The chain uses TRBV28 and TRBJ2-1; TRBD2 matches at 10 bases. With V trimmed by 1 base and J by 6 bases, 9 bases remained unmatched. This CDR3 has 17 amino acids. Per germline, CDR1 MDHEN and CDR2 SYDVKM. The CDR3 sequence is CASSLLPSGRGGNEQFF. As DNA, the CDR3 is TGTGCCAGCAGTTTATTACCTAGCGGGAGAGGGGGCAATGAGCAGTTCTTC.

This clonotype occurred a few times. V is TRBV7-8 and J is TRBJ2-1; D perhaps matches TRBD2 (5 bases). With 5 bases removed from V and 7 bases from J, the gap between germline ends came to 21 bases. Per the germline V gene, CDR1 is SGHVS and CDR2 is FQNEAQ. This CDR3 contains 16 residues. The CDR3 protein is CASSDSRRGDWNEQFF. The CDR3 nucleotides read TGTGCCAGCAGCGATAGCAGACGGGGAGATTGGAATGAGCAGTTCTTC.

This clonotype showed up many times. The chain is built from TRBV12-3 or TRBV12-4 and TRBJ2-3, with unresolved D. Trimming pared 10 bases from V and 2 bases from J, leaving 13 bases between. The CDR3 consists of 13 residues. CDR3 region: CATTLSYTDTQYF. CDR3 nucleotides: TGTGCCACCACTTTAAGTTACACAGATACGCAGTATTTT.

This clonotype was counted a few times. V gene TRBV29-1 combines with J gene TRBJ1-2; 7 bases map to TRBD1. The V and J ends lost 7 bases and 3 bases, in that order; junction bases with no gene match: 5. CDR1 and CDR2 (germline): SQVTM, ANQGSEA. The CDR3 spans 12 residues. The DNA for the CDR3 is TGCAGCGGAGGACAGGCGGACTATGGCTACACCTTC. It translates to CSGGQADYGYTF.

This clonotype showed up many times. The V gene is TRBV3-1, the J gene TRBJ2-5; no firm D call. Germline V gene data show CDR1 as LGHDT and CDR2 as YNNKEL (reference sequence). With 4 bases removed from V and 10 bases from J, the gap between germline ends came to 13 bases. This CDR3 region has 12 residues. CDR3 in amino acids: CASSRLIPYQYF. CDR3 bases: TGTGCCAGCAGCCGGCTTATTCCTTACCAGTACTTC.

Worth noting for this clonotype: Given a much more abundant clone one base away, this may be a read error. J is TRBJ2-1 and V is TRBV12-3 or TRBV12-4; no clear D. The J call may be wrong; the DNA end is better matched by TRBJ2-7. This CDR3 is built from 13 residues. The CDR3 here is CASSARHYNEQYF. The CDR3 DNA reads as TGTGCCAGCAGTGCTCGGCACTACAATGAGCAGTACTTC.

Ten or more counts support this clonotype. This chain connects TRBV7-9 to TRBJ1-5; D ambiguous. From germline, CDR1 is SEHNR and CDR2 FQNEAQ (reference sequence). Trimming left V 4 bases short and J 5 bases short, with 6 bases between. CDR3 length equals 12 residues. CDR3 DNA: TGTGCCAGCAGCTGGAGAGATCAGCCCCAGCATTTT. This codes for CASSWRDQPQHF.

The rearrangement links TRBV2 to TRBJ2-2; D remains ambiguous. The V gene's germline CDR1 is SNHLY and CDR2 FYNNEI. The CDR3 spans 14 residues. Trimming shortened V by 9 bases and J by 2 bases, and 13 bases separated the two germline ends. CDR3 nucleotide sequence: TGTGCCAGTAGTATGACAATCAACACCGGGGAGCTGTTTTTT. This sequence encodes CASSMTINTGELFF.

This clonotype was recorded many times. This chain connects TRBV9 to TRBJ2-3, with D perhaps matching TRBD2 (6 bases). Deletions cut 0 bases from V and 3 bases from J, with 11 bases between. CDR3 length: 15 amino acids. CDR1 SGDLS and CDR2 YYNGEE come from the germline V gene. The CDR3 sequence: CASSVDEGGTDTQYF. The CDR3, as DNA: TGTGCCAGCAGCGTAGATGAGGGAGGAACAGATACGCAGTATTTT.

The table lists this clonotype with many counts. It may be a read error: a sequence one base away is much more abundant. The genes are TRBV12-3 or TRBV12-4 and TRBJ2-7, with D uncertain. This CDR3 region has 12 residues. Trimming stripped 2 bases from V and 3 bases from J, with 5 bases between. The CDR3 DNA sequence: TGTGCCAGCAGTTTAATATTCTACGAGCAGTACTTC. Protein: CASSLIFYEQYF.

This clonotype came up many times. The chain joins TRBV28 to TRBJ2-3; D is unclear. The CDR3 is 15 residues long. Trimming pared 3 bases from V and 3 bases from J, leaving 13 bases between. Germline V gene sequence: CDR1 MDHEN, CDR2 SYDVKM. The CDR3 here is CASSFTLRRTDTQYF. DNA for the CDR3: TGTGCCAGCAGTTTTACGCTACGTCGGACAGATACGCAGTATTTT.

This clonotype has ten or more counts. The gene calls are TRBV2 and TRBJ2-4; 13 positions match TRBD2. J was trimmed by 0 bases and V by 4 bases; bases with no gene match: 12. The germline gives CDR1 SNHLY, CDR2 FYNNEI. CDR3 size: 20 residues. The CDR3 DNA is TGTGCCAGCAGTGGAAGGACTAGCGGGAGACCTCGACTAGCCAAAAACATTCAGTACTTC. Protein product: CASSGRTSGRPRLAKNIQYF.

This clonotype was seen only a few times. The genes are TRBV20-1 and TRBJ2-7; 10 bases are a match to TRBD1. Germline trimming cut 2 bases from V and 2 bases from J; bases unmatched to any gene: 9. Germline assignment: CDR1 DFQATT and CDR2 SNEGSKA (reference sequence). The CDR3 consists of 16 residues. CDR3 amino acids: CSARTIGTGVTYEQYF. CDR3 sequence (DNA): TGCAGTGCTAGAACAATAGGGACAGGGGTCACCTACGAGCAGTACTTC.

The chain uses TRBV14 and TRBJ2-1; D is possibly TRBD1 (6 bases). The germline gives CDR1 SGHDN, CDR2 FVKESK. Between the trimmed V and J ends, which lost 4 bases and 7 bases, there was a span of 17 bases. The CDR3 runs to 15 residues. CDR3: CASSPGHYQGNEQFF. CDR3 DNA: TGTGCCAGCAGCCCGGGACACTACCAGGGAAATGAGCAGTTCTTC.